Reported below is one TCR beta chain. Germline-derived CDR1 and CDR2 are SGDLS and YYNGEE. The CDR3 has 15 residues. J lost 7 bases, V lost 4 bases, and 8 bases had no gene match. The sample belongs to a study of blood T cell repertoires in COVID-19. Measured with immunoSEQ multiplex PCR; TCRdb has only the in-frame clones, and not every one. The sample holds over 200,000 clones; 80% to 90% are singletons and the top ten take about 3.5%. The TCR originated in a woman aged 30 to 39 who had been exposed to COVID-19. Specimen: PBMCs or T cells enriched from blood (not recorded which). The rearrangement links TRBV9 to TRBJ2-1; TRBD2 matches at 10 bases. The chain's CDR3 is CASSLRAGGQNEQFF. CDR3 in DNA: TGTGCCAGCAGCCTGAGAGCGGGAGGGCAGAATGAGCAGTTCTTC.